What follows are 6 T cell receptor beta chains derived from one specimen sequenced in a study of CD8 T cells in Susac syndrome (dated by TCRdb to the late 2010s). The library was generated by the immunoSEQ multiplex PCR assay. RNA was extracted using the RNeasy kit, and roughly 0.5 to 1 microgram was reverse transcribed with random hexamers. In TCRdb, the public reads were trimmed at Q25 with fastp and aligned with MiXCR, with productive beta chains retained. Every CDR3 protein is listed once, alongside the most common genes and DNA of its rows. The sample yields approximately 87,000 distinct CDR3 sequences; roughly 96% were counted once. The top ten hold approximately 0.41% of the sample. The sequencing sample was made of CD8+ T cells from PBMCs. The receptors stem from a human donor with Susac syndrome.

A word on this clonotype: The junction departs from germline at one end; a sequencing error may be responsible. CDR3 sequence: CASSPEASGETQYF. The CDR3 nucleotides are TGTGCTAGCAGCCCCGAAGCGAGCGGAGAGACCCAGTACTTC. The rearrangement links TRBV7-7 to TRBJ2-5; TRBD2 might be the D (5 bases). The CDR3 runs 14 residues. Germline V gives CDR1 SSHAT, CDR2 FNYEAQ (reference sequence).

V gene TRBV9 combines with J gene TRBJ1-2; unclear D gene. Per germline, CDR1 SGDLS and CDR2 YYNGEE. V lost 4 bases, J lost 8 bases, and 12 bases lay in between. This CDR3 has 12 residues. The CDR3 sequence is CASSHAERGYTF. The CDR3, as DNA: TGTGCCAGCAGCCACGCCGAGAGGGGCTACACCTTC.

The genes are TRBV9 and TRBJ2-5, with D perhaps matching TRBD2 (6 bases). Looked up from germline, CDR1 is SGDLS and CDR2 is YYNGEE. The CDR3 consists of 14 residues. The germline V and J ends were trimmed by 3 bases and 7 bases, with 16 bases remaining between them. The CDR3 DNA reads as TGTGCCAGCAGCGCGGAGGGACCGGCGGGGACCCAGTACTTC. It codes for CASSAEGPAGTQYF.

In DNA, the CDR3 is TGCAGCGTTGAGACAGAGACGGGGCAGTTCTTC. Amino acid sequence: CSVETETGQFF. V is TRBV29-1 and J is TRBJ2-1; weak D call: TRBD1 (5 bases). CDR3 length: 11 residues. CDR1 SQVTM and CDR2 ANQGSEA come from the germline V gene. The V end was cut by 3 bases, the J end by 12 bases, with 12 bases between.

The J gene is TRBJ2-7, the V gene TRBV19, with D possibly matching TRBD1 (6 bases). The CDR3 is made up of 13 amino acids. Per the germline V gene, CDR1 is LNHDA and CDR2 is SQIVND (reference sequence). V lost 5 bases, J lost 4 bases, and 12 bases lay in between. The CDR3 region has the DNA TGTGCCAGTAGTGCATCAGACAGGTACGAGCAGTACTTC. The encoded protein is CASSASDRYEQYF.

The chain combines TRBV20-1 with TRBJ2-7; maybe TRBD1 (5 bases). Germline CDR1 reads DFQATT; CDR2 reads SNEGSKA (reference sequence). V lost 0 bases and J 2 bases, leaving 11 bases between the germline ends. The CDR3 loop spans 14 amino acids. CDR3 DNA: TGCAGTGCTAGAGATAAGGCGACAGCCTACGAGCAGTACTTC. Encoded protein: CSARDKATAYEQYF.